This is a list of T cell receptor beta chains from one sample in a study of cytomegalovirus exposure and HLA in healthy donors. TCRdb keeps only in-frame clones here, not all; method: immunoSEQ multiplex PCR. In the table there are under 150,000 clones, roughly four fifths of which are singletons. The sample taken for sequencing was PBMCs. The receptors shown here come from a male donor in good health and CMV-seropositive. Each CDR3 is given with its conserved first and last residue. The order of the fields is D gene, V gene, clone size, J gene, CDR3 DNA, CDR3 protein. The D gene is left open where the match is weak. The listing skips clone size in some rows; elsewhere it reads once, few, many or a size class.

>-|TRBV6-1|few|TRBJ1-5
TGTGCCAGCATGCGACATTCTGATCAGCCCCAGCATTTT
CASMRHSDQPQHF
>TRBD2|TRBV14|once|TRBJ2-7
TGTGCCTCTTCGGGGGGGACTAGCGGACTTTCTTACGAGCAGTACTTC
CASSGGTSGLSYEQYF
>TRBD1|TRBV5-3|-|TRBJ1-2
TGTGCCAGAAGCAATTGGGGCGAGACAGGGAACTATGGCTACACCTTC
CARSNWGETGNYGYTF
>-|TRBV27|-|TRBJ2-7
TGTGCCAGCATGGCGGGTTGGGCCGCGGGCTCCTACGAGCAGTACTTC
CASMAGWAAGSYEQYF
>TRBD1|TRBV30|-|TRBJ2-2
TGTGCCATGACAGGGGGCGCGAACACCGGGGAGCTGTTTTTT
CAMTGGANTGELFF
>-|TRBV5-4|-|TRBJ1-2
TGTGCCGGCACGAGGGTGGGGTATGGCTACACCTTC
CAGTRVGYGYTF
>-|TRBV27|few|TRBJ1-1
TGTGCCAGCAGTTTACGCCTCAGGCATTTTGTCACTGAAGCTTTCTTT
CASSLRLRHFVTEAFF
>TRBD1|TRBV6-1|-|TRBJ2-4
TGTGCCATCGGGACAGGGGACAACATTCAGTACTTC
CAIGTGDNIQYF
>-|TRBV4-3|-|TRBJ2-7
TGCGCCAGCAGCCCTTCCGGCTACGGGGAGCAGTACTTC
CASSPSGYGEQYF
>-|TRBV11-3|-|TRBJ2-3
TGTGCCAGCAGCCCAAGGGGGGGCAGCGGTGTAGATACGCAGTATTTT
CASSPRGGSGVDTQYF
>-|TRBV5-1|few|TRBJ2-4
TGCGCCAGCAGCTTGGTCCCGGGGTCCCAAAACAGTCAGTACTTC
CASSLVPGSQNSQYF
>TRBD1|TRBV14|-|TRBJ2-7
TGTGCCAGCAGCCAGTCAGGGGGTAGGGCCTACGAGCAGTACTTC
CASSQSGGRAYEQYF
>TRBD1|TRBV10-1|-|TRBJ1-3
TGCGCCGCTAGGGGGGACAGGTTGCGCGACACCATATATTTT
CAARGDRLRDTIYF
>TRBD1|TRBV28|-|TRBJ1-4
TGTGCCAGCAGCGAACAGGGGGCCTGGGAAAAACTGTTTTTT
CASSEQGAWEKLFF
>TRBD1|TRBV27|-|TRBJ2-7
TGTGCCAGCAGTAGGAAGGGACAGGGGGCCTACGAGCAGTACTTC
CASSRKGQGAYEQYF
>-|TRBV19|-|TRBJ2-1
TGTGCCAGTAGTATAGAACAGTCCCTCGATGAGCAGTTCTTC
CASSIEQSLDEQFF
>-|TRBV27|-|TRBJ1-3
TGTGCCAGCAGCCCGGGAGGCAGCTCTGGAAACACCATATATTTT
CASSPGGSSGNTIYF
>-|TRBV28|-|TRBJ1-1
TGTACCAGCTCCAGGGACACTGAGGCTTTCTTT
CTSSRDTEAFF
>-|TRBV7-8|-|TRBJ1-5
TGTGCCAGCAGCTCCAGGGTTCAGCCCCAGCATTTT
CASSSRVQPQHF
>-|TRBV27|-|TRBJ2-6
TGTGCCAGCACTGCCCTGGGCGCAGGTGACTCTGGGGCCAACGTCCTGACTTTC
CASTALGAGDSGANVLTF
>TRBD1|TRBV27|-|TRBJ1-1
TGTGCCAGCAGTAAGGGACAGGGGATGAACACTGAAGCTTTCTTT
CASSKGQGMNTEAFF
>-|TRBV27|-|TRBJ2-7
TGTGCCAGCAGAAGGGGGTACGAGCAGTACTTC
CASRRGYEQYF
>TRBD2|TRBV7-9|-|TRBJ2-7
TGTTCCAGCAGCTCTACAAAACGGGAGGGCCTCTACGAGCAGTACTTC
CSSSSTKREGLYEQYF
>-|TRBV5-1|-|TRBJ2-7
TGCGCCAGCAGCTTGCCCGAGCGGAGAGAGCAGTACTTC
CASSLPERREQYF
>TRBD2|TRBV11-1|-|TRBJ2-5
TGTGCCAGCAGCGTAGCGGGGCGCCAAGAGACCCAGTACTTC
CASSVAGRQETQYF
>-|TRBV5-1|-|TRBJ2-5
TGCGCCAGCAGCTACCCCTACTCGGCTAGTCAAGAGACCCAGTACTTC
CASSYPYSASQETQYF
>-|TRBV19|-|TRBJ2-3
TGTGCCAGTAGTATCCCGGAGGGCAAGGGAGAAGGGGATACGCAGTATTTT
CASSIPEGKGEGDTQYF
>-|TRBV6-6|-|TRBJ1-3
TGTGCCAGCAGTTACATAGGGGCGGATGGAAACACCATATATTTT
CASSYIGADGNTIYF
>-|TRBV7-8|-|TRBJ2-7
TGTGCCAGCAGCTTAGGATACTGGACATCCGGCAGGGCAACCACTCTGAACTACGAGCAGTACTTC
CASSLGYWTSGRATTLNYEQYF
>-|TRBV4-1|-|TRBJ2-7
TGCGCCAGCAGCCAGGAGCCGCCCCTCTCCTACGAGCAGTACTTC
CASSQEPPLSYEQYF
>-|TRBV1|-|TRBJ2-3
TGCACCAGCAGCCAAGAAGAAAAGGGGCACACAGATACGCAGTATTTT
CTSSQEEKGHTDTQYF
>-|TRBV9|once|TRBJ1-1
TGTGCCAGCACCTCAGGACGAGGGCAGACTGAAGCTTTCTTT
CASTSGRGQTEAFF
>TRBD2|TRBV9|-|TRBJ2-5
TGTGCCAGCAGCGGGCGAAGCGGGAGCCAAGAGACCCAGTACTTC
CASSGRSGSQETQYF
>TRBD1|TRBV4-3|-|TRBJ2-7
TGCGCCAGCAGCCATGGTGGCAGGGACAGGTGGGAGCAGTACTTC
CASSHGGRDRWEQYF
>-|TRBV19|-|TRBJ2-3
TGTGCCAGTAGCCCTCAGGCACTTGCAGATACGCAGTATTTT
CASSPQALADTQYF